Below, one T cell receptor (beta chain) is given with its context. This entry is derived from a study of blood T cell repertoires in COVID-19. At the level of the study: The United States, Italy and Spain provided the acute and convalescent COVID-19 samples. T cells, B-cell-depleted T cells, or PBMCs supplied cDNA or gDNA.

This CDR3 has 13 amino acids. Germline CDR1 and CDR2: LGHDT and YNNKEL (reference sequence). V was shortened by 4 bases and J by 3 bases, with 9 bases between the two germline ends. Per the authors' pipeline: By means of reference gene primer amplification, nucleated cell counts were estimated. Profiling relied on immunoSEQ multiplex PCR, and the TCRdb table lists in-frame clones only, not all of them. V and J calls and clone size are copied from that table; D and trimming were computed from the DNA. The table lists 100,000 to 150,000 clones, about 82% of them singletons. The sequenced sample consisted of peripheral blood. This receptor was taken from a human donor in a cohort sampled during active COVID-19. V and J are TRBV3-1 (or the pseudogene TRBV3-2) and TRBJ2-5; D is possibly TRBD2 (5 bases). The CDR3 region is CASSPTRKETQYF. CDR3 DNA sequence: TGTGCCAGCAGCCCAACTAGGAAAGAGACCCAGTACTTC.